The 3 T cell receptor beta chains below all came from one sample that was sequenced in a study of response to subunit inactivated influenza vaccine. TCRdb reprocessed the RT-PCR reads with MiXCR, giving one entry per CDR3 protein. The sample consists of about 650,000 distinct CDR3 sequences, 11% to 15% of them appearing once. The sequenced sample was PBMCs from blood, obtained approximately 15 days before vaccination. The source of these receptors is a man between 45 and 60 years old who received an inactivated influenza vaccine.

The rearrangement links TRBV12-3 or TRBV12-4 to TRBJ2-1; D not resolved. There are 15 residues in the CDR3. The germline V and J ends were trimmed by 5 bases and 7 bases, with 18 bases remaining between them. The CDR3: CASSPVDSRFNEQFF. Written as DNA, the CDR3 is TGTGCCAGCAGTCCAGTAGATTCCCGTTTTAATGAGCAGTTCTTC.

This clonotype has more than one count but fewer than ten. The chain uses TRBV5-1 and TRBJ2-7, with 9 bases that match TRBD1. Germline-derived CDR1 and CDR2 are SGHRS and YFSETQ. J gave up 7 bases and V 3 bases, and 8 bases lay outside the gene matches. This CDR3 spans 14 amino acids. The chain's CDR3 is CASSSGTGFREQYF. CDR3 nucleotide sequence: TGCGCCAGCAGCTCCGGGACAGGGTTCAGGGAGCAGTACTTC.

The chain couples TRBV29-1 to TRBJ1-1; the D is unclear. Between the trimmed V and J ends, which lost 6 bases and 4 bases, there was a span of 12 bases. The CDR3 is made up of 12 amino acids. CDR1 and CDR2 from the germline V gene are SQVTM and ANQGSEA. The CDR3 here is CSVTRGGTEAFF. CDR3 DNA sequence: TGCAGCGTGACCCGAGGAGGCACTGAAGCTTTCTTT.